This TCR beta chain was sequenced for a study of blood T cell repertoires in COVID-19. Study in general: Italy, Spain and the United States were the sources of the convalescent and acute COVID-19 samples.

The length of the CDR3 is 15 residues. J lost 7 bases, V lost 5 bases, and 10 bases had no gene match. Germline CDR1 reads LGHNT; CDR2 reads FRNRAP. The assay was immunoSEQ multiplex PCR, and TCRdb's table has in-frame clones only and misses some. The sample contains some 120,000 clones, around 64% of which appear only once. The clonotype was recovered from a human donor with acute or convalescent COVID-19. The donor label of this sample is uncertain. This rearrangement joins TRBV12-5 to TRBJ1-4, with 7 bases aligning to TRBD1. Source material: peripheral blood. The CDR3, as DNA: TGTGCTAGTGGTATAGGACAGGCTGGGCCTGAAAAACTGTTTTTT. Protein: CASGIGQAGPEKLFF.